This TCR beta chain was sequenced for a study of blood T cell repertoires in COVID-19. Across the whole study: Samples taken during acute and convalescent COVID-19 were collected in the United States, Italy and Spain. Sample material is recorded as cDNA or gDNA derived from T cells, B-cell-depleted T cells, or PBMCs.

V shed 4 bases, J shed 8 bases, and the junction held 14 bases outside the gene matches. The CDR3 is made up of 17 amino acids. Germline lookup yields CDR1 SGDLS and CDR2 YYNGEE. In the study's own analysis: Researchers report that nucleated cell counts were estimated from reference gene primer amplification. Profiling relied on immunoSEQ multiplex PCR, and the TCRdb table lists in-frame clones only, not all of them. The V and J calls and clone size are taken from that table; D and trimming were inferred from the DNA. The table lists 100,000 or so clones, around 84% of them singletons. This clonotype originated in an elderly woman with acute or convalescent COVID-19. The specimen sequenced was peripheral blood. V usage is TRBV9 and J usage is TRBJ2-1; 11 bases line up with TRBD2. In nucleotides, the CDR3 is TGTGCCAGCAGCCCTAACGAGGGTAGCGGGAGGGCCGATGAGCAGTTCTTC. This codes for CASSPNEGSGRADEQFF.